The rows below give T cell receptor beta chains drawn from one sample of a study of T cell responses to AZD1222 COVID-19 vaccine. Using immunoSEQ multiplex PCR, the repertoire was profiled, and TCRdb retains in-frame clones only, with some absent. The data show tens of thousands of clones, 90% seen once. The sequenced sample was peripheral blood, obtained on day 0 of AZD1222 vaccination. The origin of the receptors is an adult in good health. CDR3s include the opening cysteine and the closing phenylalanine or tryptophan. Fields, in order: CDR3 protein, CDR3 DNA, D gene, V gene, clone size, J gene. A D gene is named only where the DNA matches it firmly. For some rows the clone size is stated as once, few or many, or as a class when expanded; others skip it.

CASMKGQGSYEQYF,TGTGCCAGTATGAAAGGACAGGGATCCTACGAGCAGTACTTC,TRBD1,TRBV19,NA,TRBJ2-7
CASSYPNGELFF,TGCGCCAGCAGCTACCCGAACGGGGAACTGTTTTTT,NA,TRBV5-1,NA,TRBJ1-4
CASSHQGGTEAFF,TGTGCCAGCAGCCACCAGGGAGGCACTGAAGCTTTCTTT,NA,TRBV3-1/TRBV3-2,NA,TRBJ1-1
CASSSTGLLTDTQYF,TGTGCCAGCAGCTCAACGGGACTTCTCACAGATACGCAGTATTTT,NA,TRBV7-3,NA,TRBJ2-3
CASSLERGGTDTQYF,TGCGCCAGCAGCTTGGAGCGGGGGGGCACAGATACGCAGTATTTT,TRBD2,TRBV5-1,few,TRBJ2-3
CAWSRGSGTNTGELFF,TGTGCCTGGAGTCGAGGGTCAGGCACCAACACCGGGGAGCTGTTTTTT,NA,TRBV30,NA,TRBJ2-2
CASRMYTGELFF,TGTGCCAGCAGGATGTACACCGGGGAGCTGTTTTTT,NA,TRBV3-1/TRBV3-2,NA,TRBJ2-2
CASTKRRDRDEQYF,TGTGCCAGCACAAAAAGGCGGGACAGGGACGAGCAGTACTTC,TRBD1,TRBV28,NA,TRBJ2-7
CASSEALAGGETQYF,TGTGCCAGCAGTGAAGCCCTAGCGGGAGGAGAGACCCAGTACTTC,TRBD2,TRBV6-1,once,TRBJ2-5
CATSDSSGTGNTEAFF,TGTGCCACCAGTGATTCCTCCGGGACAGGGAACACTGAAGCTTTCTTT,TRBD1,TRBV24-1,NA,TRBJ1-1
CASSMAGAEAGFF,TGTGCCAGTAGTATGGCCGGGGCCGAAGCGGGGTTCTTC,NA,TRBV19,NA,TRBJ2-1
CASSSGYTEAFF,TGCGCCAGCAGCTCGGGGTACACTGAAGCTTTCTTT,NA,TRBV5-1,once,TRBJ1-1
CASSETGTYEQYF,TGTGCCAGCAGTGAGACAGGGACCTACGAGCAGTACTTC,TRBD1,TRBV25-1,NA,TRBJ2-7
CASSPEGDQPQHF,TGTGCCAGCTCACCGGAGGGAGATCAGCCCCAGCATTTT,NA,TRBV18,NA,TRBJ1-5
CASSQDGTGSSGNTIYF,TGTGCCAGCAGCCAAGATGGGACTGGTAGCTCTGGAAACACCATATATTTT,NA,TRBV4-2,NA,TRBJ1-3
CASSLNTGADGYTF,TGTGCCAGCAGCTTAAATACGGGGGCGGATGGCTACACCTTC,NA,TRBV7-3,NA,TRBJ1-2
CASGLSPGLAGGRLANTGELFF,TGTGCTAGTGGTTTGTCACCCGGGCTAGCGGGGGGCCGTTTGGCGAACACCGGGGAGCTGTTTTTT,TRBD2,TRBV12-5,NA,TRBJ2-2